The rows below give T cell receptor beta chains drawn from one sample of a study of vaccination effects on CD4 cells after COVID-19. Using immunoSEQ multiplex PCR, the repertoire was profiled, and TCRdb retains in-frame clones only, with some absent. The repertoire holds about 73,000 clones, with roughly four fifths as singletons. Their specific antigens are unknown. The specimen was CD4+ T cells from PBMCs cultured without peptide, collected after COVID-19 vaccination. These receptors all stem from a human donor who received a COVID-19 vaccine. Each CDR3 is given with its conserved first and last residue.

v_call: TRBV7-3
j_call: TRBJ2-3
cdr3_aa: CASSTGLAGPSTQYF

v_call: TRBV10-1
j_call: TRBJ1-3
cdr3_aa: CASSEQGSSGNTIYF

v_call: TRBV10-2
j_call: TRBJ1-5
cdr3_aa: CATTTGASRPQHF

v_call: TRBV30
j_call: TRBJ1-3
cdr3_aa: CAWMTGSSSGNTIYF

v_call: TRBV4-3
j_call: TRBJ1-6
cdr3_aa: CASSRAIGQGNSPLHF

v_call: TRBV18
j_call: TRBJ2-1
cdr3_aa: CASSLRTSLYNEQFF

v_call: TRBV5-1
j_call: TRBJ2-2
cdr3_aa: CASSWGGPDTGELFF

v_call: TRBV27
j_call: TRBJ1-4
cdr3_aa: CASSFTATNEKLFF

v_call: TRBV11-2
j_call: TRBJ1-2
cdr3_aa: CATLRGKFPNYGYTF

v_call: TRBV6-5
j_call: TRBJ1-4
cdr3_aa: CASSHPGGQFEKLFF

v_call: TRBV18
j_call: TRBJ2-2
cdr3_aa: CASSPSLGVAGELFF

v_call: TRBV10-3
j_call: TRBJ1-1
cdr3_aa: CAIGGDRGLVTEAFF

v_call: TRBV7-8
j_call: TRBJ2-5
cdr3_aa: CASSHDRGTQYF

v_call: TRBV5-1
j_call: TRBJ2-3
cdr3_aa: CASSFSAGGFTDTQYF

v_call: TRBV6-1
j_call: TRBJ1-2
cdr3_aa: CASSEHIWGYTF

v_call: TRBV30
j_call: TRBJ1-2
cdr3_aa: CAWHNRGLGYTF

v_call: TRBV13
j_call: TRBJ2-6
cdr3_aa: CASSLGLTGVGANVLTF

v_call: TRBV5-8
j_call: TRBJ2-2
cdr3_aa: CASSSWTGVTGELFF

v_call: TRBV4-2
j_call: TRBJ1-6
cdr3_aa: CASSQRSGGGDSPLHF

v_call: TRBV6-5
j_call: TRBJ1-1
cdr3_aa: CASRAGLMDTEAFF

v_call: TRBV19
j_call: TRBJ1-2
cdr3_aa: CASSADLNYGYTF

v_call: TRBV7-9
j_call: TRBJ1-4
cdr3_aa: CASSARQGNEKLFF

v_call: TRBV7-3
j_call: TRBJ2-3
cdr3_aa: CASSLTGADTQYF

v_call: TRBV7-8
j_call: TRBJ1-2
cdr3_aa: CASSPGTGGYTF

v_call: TRBV18
j_call: TRBJ1-3
cdr3_aa: CASSPGQGADTIYF

v_call: TRBV2
j_call: TRBJ1-1
cdr3_aa: CASRQGNTEAFF

v_call: TRBV7-9
j_call: TRBJ1-1
cdr3_aa: CASSSRGNTEAFF

v_call: TRBV24-1
j_call: TRBJ2-1
cdr3_aa: CATSDQIAGAYNEQFF

v_call: TRBV2
j_call: TRBJ2-2
cdr3_aa: CASMQHGAGELFF

v_call: TRBV30
j_call: TRBJ2-5
cdr3_aa: CAWRITGVETQYF

v_call: TRBV2
j_call: TRBJ1-5
cdr3_aa: CASSDNRDGQPQHF

v_call: TRBV5-1
j_call: TRBJ2-3
cdr3_aa: CASSLGGQGADNTQYF

v_call: TRBV9
j_call: TRBJ2-5
cdr3_aa: CASSVGGLALKTQYF

v_call: TRBV24-1
j_call: TRBJ1-5
cdr3_aa: CATSGERGQPQHF

v_call: TRBV2
j_call: TRBJ2-5
cdr3_aa: CASNFLGPVGGETQYF

v_call: TRBV7-2
j_call: TRBJ2-1
cdr3_aa: CASRGRGRNEQFF

v_call: TRBV9
j_call: TRBJ1-1
cdr3_aa: CASSVTKDTEAFF

v_call: TRBV6-5
j_call: TRBJ1-1
cdr3_aa: CASSKQGRSEAFF

v_call: TRBV4-1
j_call: TRBJ2-6
cdr3_aa: CASSQSVSGVYLRANVLTF

v_call: TRBV6-5
j_call: TRBJ1-1
cdr3_aa: CASSYSQVGTEAFF

v_call: TRBV5-5
j_call: TRBJ1-4
cdr3_aa: CASSPDSNEKLFF

v_call: TRBV28
j_call: TRBJ2-2
cdr3_aa: CASSSIGTGGGTGELFF

v_call: TRBV2
j_call: TRBJ1-1
cdr3_aa: CASNVAEDTEAFF

v_call: TRBV6-6
j_call: TRBJ2-3
cdr3_aa: CASSTLQGAVDATQYF

v_call: TRBV6-5
j_call: TRBJ1-6
cdr3_aa: CASSYLGQGGNSPLHF